This entry lists 20 T cell receptor beta chains sequenced from one sample in a study of T-cell reconstitution after alpha-beta-depleted transplantation in children. Unique molecular identifiers were used to barcode this TCRbeta library. TCRdb processed the PCR reads anew with MiXCR; each CDR3 protein has one entry. This table has just under 350,000 distinct CDR3 sequences, about 17% appearing once. The specimen comprised PBMCs, mostly from graft donor cells, sampled 360 days after TCRalphabeta/CD19-depleted stem cell transplant. These receptors were taken from a male patient between 2 and 10 years old who had a stem cell transplant for acute lymphoblastic leukemia, so the T cells may come from the graft donor.

This chain uses TRBV9 with TRBJ2-1, with 13 bases lining up with TRBD2. From germline, CDR1 is SGDLS and CDR2 YYNGEE. Trimming cost V 2 bases and J 4 bases; bases outside gene matches: 12. The CDR3 extends over 19 amino acids. CDR3 residues: CASSVWDGRLAGGYNEQFF. DNA for the CDR3: TGTGCCAGCAGCGTGTGGGACGGCCGACTAGCGGGAGGATACAATGAGCAGTTCTTC.

This clonotype appeared many times. The gene calls are TRBV20-1 and TRBJ2-7; the D is unclear. The V end lost 5 bases, the J end lost 0 bases, and 17 bases lay between the germline ends. Germline V CDR1 and CDR2: DFQATT, SNEGSKA (reference sequence). The CDR3 is 15 residues long. The CDR3 loop reads CSARSPQSSSYEQYF. CDR3 sequence (DNA): TGCAGTGCTCGTTCACCCCAGAGCAGCTCCTACGAGCAGTACTTC.

V is TRBV12-3 or TRBV12-4 and J is TRBJ2-2; 11 bases are a match to TRBD2. This CDR3 has 16 amino acids. V trimming: 5 bases; J trimming: 6 bases; junction bases outside the gene matches: 8. The CDR3 is CASSVTSGRSAGELFF. The CDR3 bases are TGTGCCAGCAGTGTCACTAGCGGGAGATCGGCCGGGGAGCTGTTTTTT.

The table lists this clonotype with a few counts. This chain links TRBV2 with TRBJ2-1; TRBD2 matches 7 bases. This CDR3 region has 14 residues. The V and J ends lost 7 bases and 1 base, in that order; junction bases with no gene match: 4. The V gene's germline CDR1 is SNHLY and CDR2 FYNNEI. The CDR3 sequence is CASTPSGSYNEQFF. The CDR3 nucleotides read TGTGCCAGCACTCCTAGCGGATCCTACAATGAGCAGTTCTTC.

This clonotype has just a few counts. The J gene is TRBJ2-7, the V gene TRBV4-3; maybe TRBD2 (5 bases). Germline values: CDR1 LGHNA, CDR2 YSLEER. There are 14 residues in the CDR3. V was trimmed by 3 bases and J by 2 bases, leaving 11 bases between them. As DNA, the CDR3 is TGCGCCAGCAGCCAGGAGGTGTGGACCTACGAGCAGTACTTC. Its protein product is CASSQEVWTYEQYF.

This clonotype has more than one count but fewer than ten. This sequence joins TRBV20-1 and TRBJ2-7, with 10 bases aligning to TRBD2. The V segment lost 6 bases and the J segment 1 base; nucleotides outside the gene matches: 21. The CDR3 sequence is 19 residues long. CDR1 is DFQATT, CDR2 SNEGSKA, per germline (reference sequence). Here the CDR3 DNA reads TGCAGTGCCATCACAAATACCTTAGCGGGAGGCCTCCAATCCTACGAGCAGTACTTC. Amino acids: CSAITNTLAGGLQSYEQYF.

This clonotype was observed a few times. The gene calls are TRBV4-2 and TRBJ2-7; D may match TRBD1 or TRBD2 (6 bases each). CDR1 is LGHNA and CDR2 is YNFKEQ in the germline V gene. V dropped 5 bases and J dropped 5 bases, with 16 bases sitting between them. CDR3 size: 14 residues. CDR3 in amino acids: CASSKEGGMNEQYF. The DNA for the CDR3 is TGTGCCAGCAGCAAGGAGGGGGGTATGAACGAGCAGTACTTC.

The J gene is TRBJ2-2, the V gene TRBV4-1, with 9 positions matching TRBD1. V trimming: 1 base; J trimming: 6 bases; junction bases outside the gene matches: 3. Per germline, CDR1 MGHRA and CDR2 YSYEKL. The CDR3 runs 15 residues. In nucleotides, the CDR3 is TGCGCCAGCAGCCAAGGGACAGGGGTTTCCGGGGAGCTGTTTTTT. It codes for CASSQGTGVSGELFF.

The chain couples TRBV10-2 to TRBJ2-5; possible D gene TRBD2, 5 bases. Per the germline V gene, CDR1 is WSHSY and CDR2 is SAAADI. V was clipped by 5 bases and J by 3 bases, with 16 bases between them. The CDR3 runs 15 residues. The CDR3 DNA reads as TGCGCCAGCAGTTCGTCCGACGGGATAGAAGAGACCCAGTACTTC. It codes for CASSSSDGIEETQYF.

The V gene is TRBV25-1, the J gene TRBJ2-7; D unclear. CDR1 and CDR2 from the germline V gene are MGHDK and SYGVNS. The V and J ends lost 1 base and 3 bases respectively, with 10 bases between them. The CDR3 sequence is 14 residues long. CDR3 nucleotides: TGTGCCAGCAGTGAATTGTCCAGGAACTACGAGCAGTACTTC. Residues: CASSELSRNYEQYF.

The rearrangement links TRBV5-1 to TRBJ2-1, with TRBD2 matching 9 bases. Germline-derived CDR1 and CDR2 are SGHRS and YFSETQ. Germline trimming cut 3 bases from V and 11 bases from J; bases unmatched to any gene: 12. The CDR3 has 15 amino acids. In nucleotides, the CDR3 is TGCGCCAGCAGCTATAGACTAGCGGAGTTGAATCAGCAGTTCTTC. It translates to CASSYRLAELNQQFF. Based on the CDR3 plus reference TRBV5-1 and TRBJ2-1, the full variable domain is KAGVTQTPRYLIKTRGQQVTLSCSPISGHRSVSWYQQTPGQGLQFLFEYFSETQRNKGNFPGRFSGRQFSNSRSEMNVSTLELGDSALYLCASSYRLAELNQQFFGPGTRLTVL.

This clonotype was seen ten or more times. The chain has TRBV4-3 and TRBJ2-7, with 12 bases that match TRBD1. Per the germline V gene, CDR1 is LGHNA and CDR2 is YSLEER. CDR3 length: 15 amino acids. Trimming cost V 3 bases and J 2 bases; bases outside gene matches: 2. In nucleotides, the CDR3 is TGCGCCAGCAGCCAGGGGACAGGGGGCACCTACGAGCAGTACTTC. This codes for CASSQGTGGTYEQYF.

This clonotype was found many times. This chain connects TRBV6-5 to TRBJ2-1; TRBD2 matches at 15 bases. This CDR3 is built from 16 residues. V was clipped by 4 bases and J by 7 bases; unmatched bases: 5. Germline-derived CDR1 and CDR2 are MNHEY and SVGAGI. CDR3 protein: CASSSPGTSGRNEQFF. The CDR3 DNA reads TGTGCCAGCAGTTCCCCCGGGACTAGCGGGAGGAATGAGCAGTTCTTC.

This clonotype was seen a few times. The chain links TRBV6-1 to TRBJ2-3; D gene ambiguous. V dropped 2 bases and J dropped 6 bases, with 9 bases sitting between them. Germline values: CDR1 MNHNS, CDR2 SASEGT. The CDR3 has 13 amino acids. The CDR3 DNA sequence: TGTGCCAGCAGTGAACCTGACGGGGATACGCAGTATTTT. Amino acid sequence: CASSEPDGDTQYF.

The chain is built from TRBV4-2 and TRBJ2-2, with D uncertain. Trimming removed 0 bases at V and 6 bases at J, with 5 bases between. Germline-derived CDR1 and CDR2 are LGHNA and YNFKEQ. The CDR3 sequence is 13 residues long. The CDR3 DNA sequence: TGTGCCAGCAGCCAAGAGTTCGCCGGGGAGCTGTTTTTT. Its protein is CASSQEFAGELFF.

This sequence joins TRBV6-5 and TRBJ1-6, with D unresolved. CDR3 size: 12 residues. Germline lookup yields CDR1 MNHEY and CDR2 SVGAGI. The V gene lost 0 bases and the J gene lost 9 bases, with 3 bases spanning the gap. CDR3 nucleotides: TGTGCCAGCAGTTACTCGACTTCACCCCTCCACTTT. Translating it yields CASSYSTSPLHF.

The chain carries TRBV7-9 and TRBJ2-7; perhaps TRBD1 as D (5 bases). The CDR3 totals 14 residues. The germline CDR1 and CDR2 sequences are SEHNR and FQNEAQ (reference sequence). The V gene lost 3 bases and the J gene lost 4 bases, with 13 bases spanning the gap. This CDR3 reads CASSFPKDNYEQYF. The CDR3 DNA follows: TGTGCCAGCAGCTTTCCAAAGGACAATTACGAGCAGTACTTC.

This sequence joins TRBV5-8 and TRBJ2-2; a weak D match, TRBD1 (6 bases). Trimming removed 1 base at V and 5 bases at J, with 15 bases between. CDR3 length equals 16 residues. The germline V gene encodes CDR1 SGHTS and CDR2 YDEGEE. The CDR3 loop reads CASSLTPGQLTGELFF. The CDR3 DNA follows: TGTGCCAGCAGCTTGACCCCGGGACAACTGACCGGGGAGCTGTTTTTT.

This clonotype showed up just a few times. This chain joins TRBV5-4 and TRBJ1-1, with 11 positions matching TRBD1. With 3 bases clipped from V and 7 bases from J, the junction kept 2 bases outside the gene matches. CDR3 size: 13 residues. Germline V gene lookup returns CDR1 SGHNT and CDR2 YYREEE (reference sequence). The CDR3 DNA reads as TGTGCCAGCAGCTGGGGACAGGGGGTTGAAGCTTTCTTT. Encoded protein: CASSWGQGVEAFF.

The genes are TRBV27 and TRBJ2-7, with D tentatively TRBD2 (6 bases). Germline V gene sequence: CDR1 MNHEY, CDR2 SMNVEV (reference sequence). V gave up 6 bases and J gave up 7 bases, with 19 bases separating them. The CDR3 has 14 amino acids. The CDR3 DNA reads TGTGCCAGCAGCGCATTCTTAGTTCGGGGGGAGCAGTACTTC. It translates to CASSAFLVRGEQYF.